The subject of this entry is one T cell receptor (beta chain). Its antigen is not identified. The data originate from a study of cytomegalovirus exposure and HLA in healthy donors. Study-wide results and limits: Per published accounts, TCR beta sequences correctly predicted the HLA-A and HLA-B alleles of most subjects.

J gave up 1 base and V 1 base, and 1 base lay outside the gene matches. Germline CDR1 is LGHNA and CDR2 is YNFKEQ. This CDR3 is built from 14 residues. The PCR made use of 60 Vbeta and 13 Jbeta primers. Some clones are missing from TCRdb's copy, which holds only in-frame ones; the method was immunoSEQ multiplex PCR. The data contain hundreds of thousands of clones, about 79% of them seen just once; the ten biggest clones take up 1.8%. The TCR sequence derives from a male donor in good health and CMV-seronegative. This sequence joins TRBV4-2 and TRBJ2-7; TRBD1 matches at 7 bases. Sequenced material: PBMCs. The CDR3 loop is CASSQGQGSYEQYF. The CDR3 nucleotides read TGTGCCAGCAGCCAAGGACAGGGATCCTACGAGCAGTACTTC.